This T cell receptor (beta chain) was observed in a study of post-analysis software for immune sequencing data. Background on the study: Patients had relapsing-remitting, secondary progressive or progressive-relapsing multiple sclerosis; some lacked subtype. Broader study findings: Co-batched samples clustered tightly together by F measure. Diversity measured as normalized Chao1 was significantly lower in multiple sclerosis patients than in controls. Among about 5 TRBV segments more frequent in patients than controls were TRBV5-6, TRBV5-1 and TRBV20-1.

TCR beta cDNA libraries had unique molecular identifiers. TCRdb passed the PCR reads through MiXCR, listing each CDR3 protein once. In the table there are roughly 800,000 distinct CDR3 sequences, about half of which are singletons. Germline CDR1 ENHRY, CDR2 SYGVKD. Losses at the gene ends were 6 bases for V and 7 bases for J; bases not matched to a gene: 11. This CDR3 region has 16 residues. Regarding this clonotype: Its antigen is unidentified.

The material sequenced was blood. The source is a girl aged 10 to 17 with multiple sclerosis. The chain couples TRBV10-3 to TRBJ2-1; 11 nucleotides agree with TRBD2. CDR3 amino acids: CAIRTSGNIGLNEQFF. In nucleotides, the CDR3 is TGTGCCATCAGGACTAGCGGGAACATAGGGTTGAATGAGCAGTTCTTC.